The 20 T cell receptor beta chains given below trace back to one sample, sequenced in a study of CD8 T cells in Susac syndrome. An amount of RNA that ranged from about 0.45 to 1 ug was reverse transcribed with random hexamers. TCRdb reprocessed the immunoSEQ multiplex PCR reads via MiXCR and lists one record per CDR3 protein. The table lists fewer than 350,000 distinct CDR3 sequences, approximately 90% of them singletons. Sequenced: CD8+ T cells from PBMCs. Receptor source: a human donor with multiple sclerosis.

V and J are TRBV12-3 or TRBV12-4 and TRBJ2-1, with D perhaps assigned TRBD1 or TRBD2 (5 bases each). The CDR3 contains 14 residues. V was shortened by 0 bases and J by 10 bases, with 13 bases between the two germline ends. As DNA, the CDR3 is TGTGCCAGCAGTTTAGCGCGGTACTGGGACGAGCAGTTCTTC. This codes for CASSLARYWDEQFF.

J is TRBJ2-7 and V is TRBV6-2 or TRBV6-3; 8 positions agree with TRBD1. Germline-derived CDR1 and CDR2 are MNHEY and SVGEGT. The CDR3 sequence is 15 residues long. V lost 6 bases to trimming and J lost 2 bases; unmatched junction nucleotides: 9. CDR3 residues: CASSRDRPLAYEQYF. In DNA, the CDR3 is TGTGCCAGCAGCCGGGACAGGCCGTTAGCCTACGAGCAGTACTTC.

The rearrangement uses TRBV19 and TRBJ1-5, with 8 bases that match TRBD1. This CDR3 region has 14 residues. J gave up 7 bases and V 4 bases, and 6 bases lay outside the gene matches. From germline, CDR1 is LNHDA and CDR2 SQIVND (reference sequence). CDR3 in amino acids: CASSTGQGRQPQHF. The CDR3 DNA follows: TGTGCCAGTAGTACCGGACAGGGCCGGCAGCCCCAGCATTTT. The full variable domain, completed using reference TRBV19 and TRBJ1-5, is DGGITQSPKYLFRKEGQNVTLSCEQNLNHDAMYWYRQDPGQGLRLIYYSQIVNDFQKGDIAEGYSVSREKKESFPLTVTSAQKNPTAFYLCASSTGQGRQPQHFGDGTRLSIL.

The gene calls are TRBV30 and TRBJ2-3; D is ambiguous. Per the germline V gene, CDR1 is GTSNPN and CDR2 is SVGIG (reference sequence). Trimming removed 0 bases from V and 2 bases from J, with 6 bases in between. The length of the CDR3 is 13 residues. The CDR3 region is CAWSVLITDTQYF. As DNA, the CDR3 is TGTGCCTGGAGTGTACTGATCACAGATACGCAGTATTTT.

The J gene is TRBJ2-1, the V gene TRBV5-6; 10 bases match TRBD2. The CDR3 loop spans 15 amino acids. The trim removed 3 bases at V and 4 bases at J, leaving 4 bases unmatched. The V gene's germline CDR1 is SGHDT and CDR2 YYEEEE. Here the CDR3 reads CASSYGLAEYNEQFF. The CDR3 nucleotides read TGTGCCAGCAGCTACGGACTAGCGGAATACAATGAGCAGTTCTTC.

V and J are TRBV4-2 and TRBJ2-7, with D tentatively TRBD1 (6 bases). The CDR3 has 16 residues. V lost 3 bases to trimming and J lost 1 base, with 16 bases between them. Germline CDR1 reads LGHNA; CDR2 reads YNFKEQ. CDR3 residues: CASSQEVSGQSYEQYF. CDR3 in DNA: TGTGCCAGCAGCCAGGAAGTGTCGGGACAATCCTACGAGCAGTACTTC.

The V call is TRBV29-1, the J call TRBJ2-7, with D perhaps assigned TRBD1 or TRBD2 (5 bases each). The CDR3 spans 15 residues. Germline CDR1 reads SQVTM; CDR2 reads ANQGSEA. V was trimmed by 4 bases and J by 0 bases, leaving 16 bases between them. DNA of the CDR3: TGCAGCGTTGGAACCCAGGGTGGGAGCTCCTACGAGCAGTACTTC. The encoded protein is CSVGTQGGSSYEQYF.

Of note for this clonotype: The germline gene is not matched at one end of the junction; a read error may be the cause. This sequence joins TRBV4-3 and TRBJ2-1, with D possibly called TRBD1 or TRBD2 (5 bases each). CDR3 size: 16 residues. Germline V gene data show CDR1 as LGHNA and CDR2 as YSLEER. CDR3 DNA: TGTGCCAGCAGCCAAGACCGGGGCCCCTCGTACAATGAGCAGTTCTTC. This encodes CASSQDRGPSYNEQFF.

The chain joins TRBV29-1 to TRBJ1-4; D unresolved. Germline values: CDR1 SQVTM, CDR2 ANQGSEA. The CDR3 loop spans 14 amino acids. V lost 0 bases and J lost 8, with 13 bases in between. CDR3 DNA: TGCAGCGTTGAAGATCCGTGGGGTCGCGAAAAACTGTTTTTT. Protein sequence: CSVEDPWGREKLFF.

The chain carries TRBV7-2 and TRBJ2-1; TRBD2 matches at 7 bases. The germline V gene has CDR1 SGHTA and CDR2 FQGNSA. V gave up 4 bases and J gave up 6 bases; unmatched junction bases: 6. The CDR3 is made up of 14 amino acids. The CDR3 DNA is TGTGCCAGCAGCTCCCTGGGGAGGGCCAATGAGCAGTTCTTC. The encoded protein is CASSSLGRANEQFF.

The rearrangement joins TRBV7-8 to TRBJ2-1; TRBD1 matches at 7 bases. Germline-derived CDR1 and CDR2 are SGHVS and FQNEAQ. The trim removed 5 bases at V and 7 bases at J, leaving 5 bases unmatched. The CDR3 runs to 13 residues. CDR3 sequence reads: CASSLDRVNEQFF. CDR3 DNA sequence: TGTGCCAGCAGCCTAGACAGGGTAAATGAGCAGTTCTTC.

The gene calls are TRBV12-3 or TRBV12-4 and TRBJ2-7; weak D call: TRBD1 (6 bases). The CDR3 consists of 11 residues. Trimming removed 8 bases from V and 7 bases from J, with 12 bases in between. The CDR3 sequence: CASGGLGEQYF. In DNA, the CDR3 is TGTGCCAGCGGGGGCCTCGGGGAGCAGTACTTC.

CDR3 bases: TGTGCCAGCAGCACCTCCCTAGCGGACTACAATGAGCAGTTCTTC. Its translation is CASSTSLADYNEQFF. The chain recombines TRBV7-3 with TRBJ2-1; 7 nucleotides line up with TRBD2. Germline CDR1 SGHTA, CDR2 FQGTGA. With 5 bases clipped from V and 3 bases from J, the junction kept 7 bases outside the gene matches. The CDR3 runs 15 residues.

The chain combines TRBV14 with TRBJ2-7, with 11 bases matching TRBD1. The V and J ends lost 3 bases and 2 bases, in that order; junction bases with no gene match: 3. CDR3 length: 15 residues. Germline V gene data show CDR1 as SGHDN and CDR2 as FVKESK. In DNA form, the CDR3 reads TGTGCCAGCAGCCAGGCGGACAGGGGGCCCTACGAGCAGTACTTC. It codes for CASSQADRGPYEQYF.

This clonotype has just one count. This chain links TRBV20-1 with TRBJ2-5, with TRBD2 matching over 8 bases. The germline CDR1 and CDR2 sequences are DFQATT and SNEGSKA (reference sequence). V trimming: 1 base; J trimming: 5 bases; junction bases outside the gene matches: 24. This CDR3 comprises 20 residues. CDR3 DNA: TGCAGTGCTAGAGCTGGTTACCCGTTGGCGGGGGGCCCCAATGGTGAGACCCAGTACTTC. Protein product: CSARAGYPLAGGPNGETQYF.

This chain joins TRBV5-6 and TRBJ1-1; 12 bases match TRBD1. V dropped 3 bases and J dropped 1; count of bases not matched to a gene: 4. From germline, CDR1 is SGHDT and CDR2 YYEEEE. This CDR3 comprises 16 residues. CDR3 sequence (DNA): TGTGCCAGCAGCTGGGGGACAGGGGGCCGGAACACTGAAGCTTTCTTT. Its translation: CASSWGTGGRNTEAFF.

The CDR3 sequence: CAAGRNSYEQYF. Written as DNA, the CDR3 is TGTGCCGCAGGACGCAACTCCTACGAGCAGTACTTC. The J gene is TRBJ2-7, the V gene TRBV27; D not resolved. This CDR3 has 12 residues. Germline-derived CDR1 and CDR2 are MNHEY and SMNVEV (reference sequence). The V gene lost 11 bases and the J gene lost 0 bases, with 11 bases spanning the gap.

This chain joins TRBV4-2 and TRBJ2-1; 8 bases match TRBD2. The V segment lost 6 bases and the J segment 10 bases; nucleotides outside the gene matches: 5. CDR3 length: 12 residues. Germline V gives CDR1 LGHNA, CDR2 YNFKEQ. The DNA for the CDR3 is TGTGCCAGCAGAACGGGGACTAGAGAGCAGTTCTTC. Encoded protein: CASRTGTREQFF.

This clonotype was seen a single time. CDR3 sequence: CASSPAHRGLRELFF. In DNA, the CDR3 is TGTGCCAGCAGCCCAGCGCACAGGGGGCTCCGGGAGCTGTTTTTT. The chain recombines TRBV28 with TRBJ2-2; 9 nucleotides line up with TRBD1. CDR3 size: 15 residues. Germline V lookup: CDR1 MDHEN, CDR2 SYDVKM. The J segment lost 9 bases and the V segment lost 6 bases, leaving 11 bases of the junction unmatched. Drawing the rest from reference TRBV28 and TRBJ2-2, the complete variable domain is DVKVTQSSRYLVKRTGEKVFLECVQDMDHENMFWYRQDPGLGLRLIYFSYDVKMKEKGDIPEGYSVSREKKERFSLILESASTNQTSMYLCASSPAHRGLRELFFGEGSRLTVL.

The V call is TRBV24-1, the J call TRBJ2-5, with D perhaps TRBD2 (5 bases). CDR3 length equals 16 residues. V lost 3 bases, J lost 2 bases, and 15 bases lay in between. Looked up from germline, CDR1 is KGHDR and CDR2 is SFDVKD. The CDR3, as DNA: TGTGCCACCAGTGATCTGGGTGGGAGCTTACAAGAGACCCAGTACTTC. This encodes CATSDLGGSLQETQYF.